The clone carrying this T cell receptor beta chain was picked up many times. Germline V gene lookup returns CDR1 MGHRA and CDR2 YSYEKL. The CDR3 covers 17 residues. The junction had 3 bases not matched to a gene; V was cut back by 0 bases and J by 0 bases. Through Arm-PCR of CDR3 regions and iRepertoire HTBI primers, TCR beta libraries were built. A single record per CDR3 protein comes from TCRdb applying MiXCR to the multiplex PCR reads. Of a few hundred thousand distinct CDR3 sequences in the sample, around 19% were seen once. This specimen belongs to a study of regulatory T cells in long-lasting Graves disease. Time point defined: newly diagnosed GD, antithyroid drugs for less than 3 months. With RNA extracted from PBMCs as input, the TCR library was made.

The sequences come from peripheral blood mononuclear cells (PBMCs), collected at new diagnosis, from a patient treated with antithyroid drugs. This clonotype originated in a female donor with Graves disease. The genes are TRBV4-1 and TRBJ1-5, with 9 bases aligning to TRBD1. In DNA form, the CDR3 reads TGCGCCAGCAGCCAAGATGGGACAGGGTTTAGCAATCAGCCCCAGCATTTT. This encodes CASSQDGTGFSNQPQHF.